These 5 T cell receptor beta chains originate from one sample sequenced in a study of T-cell memory formation after mild COVID-19. MiXCR, applied by TCRdb to the 5' RACE reads, yields one record per CDR3 protein. There are under 200,000 distinct CDR3 sequences in the sample; about 9.9% occur only once, and approximately 3.8% lies in the top ten. Material for sequencing was PBMCs or a T cell subset sorted from them (not recorded which). The receptors shown here come from a man between 18 and 35 years old who had mild COVID-19 (a few samples of this study predate the infection). Cell type and time point are not known.

V and J are TRBV5-4 and TRBJ1-1; D uncertain. Looked up from germline, CDR1 is SGHNT and CDR2 is YYREEE (reference sequence). CDR3 length: 13 residues. Trimming took 4 bases from V and 1 from J, leaving 8 bases between them. In nucleotides, the CDR3 is TGTGCCAGCAGCGCCACGGGGAACACTGAAGCTTTCTTT. As protein: CASSATGNTEAFF.

The chain joins TRBV3-1 to TRBJ2-1; weak D call: TRBD2 (5 bases). CDR1 and CDR2 (germline): LGHDT, YNNKEL (reference sequence). The CDR3 spans 14 residues. Trimming pared 0 bases from V and 8 bases from J, leaving 11 bases between. CDR3 nucleotide sequence: TGTGCCAGCAGCCAAGATACTAGGGAACATGAGCAGTTCTTC. As protein: CASSQDTREHEQFF.

The gene calls are TRBV20-1 and TRBJ1-2, with a possible D match to TRBD1 (5 bases). The V end was cut by 5 bases, the J end by 3 bases, with 13 bases between. The germline V gene encodes CDR1 DFQATT and CDR2 SNEGSKA (reference sequence). CDR3 length: 13 residues. The CDR3 nucleotides are TGCAGTGCTGCACCCTTCAGGGACTATGGCTACACCTTC. This translates into CSAAPFRDYGYTF.

The chain is built from TRBV20-1 and TRBJ2-1, with 7 positions matching TRBD2. CDR3 length equals 13 residues. The V gene's germline CDR1 is DFQATT and CDR2 SNEGSKA (reference sequence). V lost 6 bases and J lost 8; bases outside the gene matches: 10. The CDR3 here is CSADPGLFDEQFF. The CDR3 coding sequence is TGCAGTGCGGATCCGGGACTATTCGATGAGCAGTTCTTC.

This chain connects TRBV16 to TRBJ2-7; D perhaps matches TRBD1 (6 bases). CDR3 length: 14 amino acids. CDR1 KGHSY and CDR2 FQNENV come from the germline V gene. V shed 2 bases and J shed 3 bases, with 11 bases lying between them. The CDR3 loop is CASSQRWGLYEQYF. The CDR3 DNA reads as TGTGCCAGCAGCCAACGGTGGGGGCTCTACGAGCAGTACTTC.